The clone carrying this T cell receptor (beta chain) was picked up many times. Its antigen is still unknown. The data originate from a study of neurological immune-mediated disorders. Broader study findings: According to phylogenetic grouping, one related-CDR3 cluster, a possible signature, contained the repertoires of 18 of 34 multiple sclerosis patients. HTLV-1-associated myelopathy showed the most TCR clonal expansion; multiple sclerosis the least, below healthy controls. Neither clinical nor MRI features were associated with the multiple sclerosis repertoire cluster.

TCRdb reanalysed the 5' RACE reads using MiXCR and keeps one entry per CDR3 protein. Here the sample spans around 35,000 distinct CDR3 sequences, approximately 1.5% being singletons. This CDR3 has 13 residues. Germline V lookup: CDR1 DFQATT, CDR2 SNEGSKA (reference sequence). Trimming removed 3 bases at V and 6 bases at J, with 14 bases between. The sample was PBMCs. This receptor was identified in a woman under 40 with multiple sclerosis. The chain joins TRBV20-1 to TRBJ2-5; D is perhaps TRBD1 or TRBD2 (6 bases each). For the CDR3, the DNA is TGCAGTGCTAGCGGGGGCCACTTTCAGACCCAGTACTTC. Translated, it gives CSASGGHFQTQYF.